This is a list of T cell receptor beta chains from one sample in a study of CD4 T cells in relation to SARS-CoV-2 and coronaviruses. Data came from immunoSEQ multiplex PCR; TCRdb stores just in-frame clones and leaves some out. The sample records tens of thousands of clones, 84% being singletons. Their specific antigens are unknown. The sample comprised naive CD4+ T cells from PBMCs, cultured in vitro. Every receptor here comes from an adult with COVID-19. CDR3s include the opening cysteine and the closing phenylalanine or tryptophan. The order of the fields is V gene, D gene, J gene, clone size, CDR3 DNA, CDR3 protein. D genes are given only for firm matches. For some rows the clone size is stated as once, few or many, or as a class when expanded; others skip it.

>TRBV24-1|-|TRBJ2-1|-
TGTGCCACCAGTGATTTCCGTGCGGGGGCGTGGGATCGTGAGCAGTTCTTC
CATSDFRAGAWDREQFF
>TRBV5-4|-|TRBJ2-7|-
TGTGCCAGCAGCTCTGACGCCTACGAGCAGTACTTC
CASSSDAYEQYF
>TRBV1|-|TRBJ1-6|-
TGCACCAGCAGCCAAGATCAGTCGAAGGGGACAGGGGGCTACGATTCACCCCTCCACTTT
CTSSQDQSKGTGGYDSPLHF
>TRBV5-1|-|TRBJ2-1|-
TGCGCCAGTAAGCTGTACAGGGAAGCCTCCTACAATGAGCAGTTCTTC
CASKLYREASYNEQFF
>TRBV5-1|TRBD2|TRBJ2-1|-
TGCGCCAGCAGCTTGACTAGCGCCGAAAATGAGCAGTTCTTC
CASSLTSAENEQFF
>TRBV7-8|-|TRBJ1-6|-
TGTGCCAGCAGCCCAACCTTTCCACCCCTCCACTTT
CASSPTFPPLHF
>TRBV5-1|-|TRBJ2-7|-
TGCGCCAGCAGCTTGACGACATACAAATACGAGCAGTACTTC
CASSLTTYKYEQYF
>TRBV3-1/TRBV3-2|-|TRBJ2-3|-
TGTGCCAGCAGCCAAGATACGAGCGTGGGGGGCACAGATACGCAGTATTTT
CASSQDTSVGGTDTQYF
>TRBV7-2|TRBD2|TRBJ2-5|-
TGTGCCAGCAGCCCCCGACTAGCGGGAGGTCATTCAGAGACCCAGTACTTC
CASSPRLAGGHSETQYF
>TRBV6-4|-|TRBJ2-6|-
TGTGCCAGCAGTGTAGGGTCTGGGGCCAACGTCCTGACTTTC
CASSVGSGANVLTF
>TRBV12-3/TRBV12-4|-|TRBJ1-5|-
TGTGCCAGCAGTTTTGGTCGGCCCCAGCATTTT
CASSFGRPQHF
>TRBV7-9|-|TRBJ1-4|-
TGTGCCAGCAGCTCTCAGGGTACTCCTACTAATGAAAAACTGTTTTTT
CASSSQGTPTNEKLFF
>TRBV19|TRBD1|TRBJ2-3|-
TGTGCCAGTAGGAGACAGGGGGCGAGCACAGATACGCAGTATTTT
CASRRQGASTDTQYF
>TRBV2|-|TRBJ2-2|-
TGTGCCAGCAGTGAATACAGAGGAACCAACACCGGGGAGCTGTTTTTT
CASSEYRGTNTGELFF
>TRBV28|-|TRBJ2-1|-
TGTGCCAGCAGTTTCCGTTCTGGTGAGCAGTTCTTC
CASSFRSGEQFF
>TRBV21-1|-|TRBJ2-5|-
TGTGCCAGCAGCGGCGACCGGAAGACTAAGGAGACCCAGTACTTC
CASSGDRKTKETQYF
>TRBV18|-|TRBJ2-7|few
TGTGCCAGCTCATCGGGCCACCTGACGAGCTACGAGCAGTACTTC
CASSSGHLTSYEQYF
>TRBV7-8|TRBD1|TRBJ2-7|-
TGTGCCACTACAGGGGGTTCCTACGAGCAGTACTTC
CATTGGSYEQYF
>TRBV9|TRBD2|TRBJ2-1|-
TGTGCCAGCAGCGCTCTTGGGCTAGCGGGAGGCAATGAGCAGTTCTTC
CASSALGLAGGNEQFF
>TRBV18|-|TRBJ1-3|-
TGTGCCAGTGTAACAGACATCTCTGGAAACACCATATATTTT
CASVTDISGNTIYF
>TRBV28|-|TRBJ2-1|-
TGTGCCAGCAGGGGATGGGACAATGAGCAGTTCTTC
CASRGWDNEQFF
>TRBV28|-|TRBJ2-1|-
TGTGCCAGCAGTCTTGGGGGGCAGAAGGTCTACAATGAGCAGTTCTTC
CASSLGGQKVYNEQFF
>TRBV9|-|TRBJ2-5|once
TGTGCCAGCAGCGTTTTCGGCGCGCAAGAGACCCAGTACTTC
CASSVFGAQETQYF
>TRBV9|-|TRBJ2-5|few
TGTGCCAGCAGCGCCGCAGGGGCGGAGAGAGAGACCCAGTACTTC
CASSAAGAERETQYF
>TRBV19|-|TRBJ2-4|few
TGTGCCAGTAGTATAGGTTTTTACGGGGAGGCGGCCAAAAACATTCAGTACTTC
CASSIGFYGEAAKNIQYF
>TRBV28|TRBD2|TRBJ2-2|-
TGTGCCAGCAGTGGCTTGGGCTCTAGCGGGATGGTTGCCGGGGAGCTGTTTTTT
CASSGLGSSGMVAGELFF
>TRBV28|-|TRBJ1-2|-
TGTGCCAGCAGGCGGGGAGGGGCCAACTATGGCTACACCTTC
CASRRGGANYGYTF
>TRBV25-1|-|TRBJ1-1|few
TGTGCCAGCAGTGAACTGTCCCTTGGAACCCCTGAAGCTTTCTTT
CASSELSLGTPEAFF
>TRBV3-1/TRBV3-2|-|TRBJ2-5|-
TGTGCCAGCAGCCAAGGGGGAGGGGGTTTTCGGCAAGAGACCCAGTACTTC
CASSQGGGGFRQETQYF
>TRBV7-8|-|TRBJ1-2|-
TGTGCCAGCAGCTTTGGGGGGCCAAGCAGTGGCTACACCTTC
CASSFGGPSSGYTF
>TRBV7-2|-|TRBJ2-5|-
TGTGCCAGCAGCGACTACCCTAGCGAGGGAAAGACCCAGTACTTC
CASSDYPSEGKTQYF
>TRBV5-5|-|TRBJ1-5|-
TGTGCCAGCAGCTTGGCCTGGGGCCGGGAGAGGCAGCCCCAGCATTTT
CASSLAWGRERQPQHF
>TRBV6-5|-|TRBJ2-1|-
TGTGCCACCATTCCCGGCGGGACTTATTACAATGAGCAGTTCTTC
CATIPGGTYYNEQFF
>TRBV7-9|-|TRBJ2-1|-
TGTGCCAGCAGGTGGGGAGGTAGCGGTGACAATGAGCAGTTCTTC
CASRWGGSGDNEQFF
>TRBV5-1|TRBD1|TRBJ2-2|-
TGCGCCAGCAGCTTGGGGACAGGGGGCGAAACCGGGGAGCTGTTTTTT
CASSLGTGGETGELFF
>TRBV2|-|TRBJ2-5|-
TGTGCCAGCAGTGAGGCGGAGGAGACCCAGTACTTC
CASSEAEETQYF
>TRBV19|-|TRBJ1-1|few
TGTGCCAGTCACGCAGGGCGGGATGGTGAAGCTTTCTTT
CASHAGRDGEAFF
>TRBV27|TRBD1|TRBJ1-5|once
TGTGCCAGCAGTGGACAGGGGTATAGCAATCAGCCCCAGCATTTT
CASSGQGYSNQPQHF
>TRBV4-2|TRBD1|TRBJ2-2|once
TGTGCCAGCAGCTACCGACAGGGGGCGGTCACCGGGGAGCTGTTTTTT
CASSYRQGAVTGELFF
>TRBV5-8|-|TRBJ2-3|-
TGTGCCAGCAGTAGATTCCCCGGGACGCATACGCAGTATTTT
CASSRFPGTHTQYF
>TRBV4-2|TRBD2|TRBJ2-3|-
TGTGCCAGCAGCCAAAGCGGGAGGTCGGAGACTAGCCTATATACGCAGTATTTT
CASSQSGRSETSLYTQYF
>TRBV19|TRBD2|TRBJ2-1|-
TGTGCCAGTAGGAGCGGGAGCACCTACAATGAGCAGTTCTTC
CASRSGSTYNEQFF
>TRBV19|-|TRBJ2-6|-
TGTGCCAGTAAACGACTAGACGGTGTCTCTGGGGCCAACGTCCTGACTTTC
CASKRLDGVSGANVLTF
>TRBV4-1|TRBD2|TRBJ2-7|-
TGCGCCAGCAGCCAAAGTGGACAACTAGCGGGAACCCACGAGCAGTACTTC
CASSQSGQLAGTHEQYF
>TRBV28|-|TRBJ1-5|few
TGTGCCAGCAGCTCGGGGCCGGGGGGTCAGCCCCAGCATTTT
CASSSGPGGQPQHF
>TRBV7-6|-|TRBJ2-3|-
TGTGCCAGCAGCTTATGGGGGACCGAGTCAGATACGCAGTATTTT
CASSLWGTESDTQYF
>TRBV5-1|-|TRBJ2-7|-
TGCGCCAGCAGCTTACTCGGGGGACAGCCGAGCTCCTACGAGCAGTACTTC
CASSLLGGQPSSYEQYF
>TRBV6-1|-|TRBJ2-5|-
TGTGCCAGCAGTGATCTTTGGCTGCTGTACCAAGAGACCCAGTACTTC
CASSDLWLLYQETQYF
>TRBV2|TRBD2|TRBJ2-7|-
TGTGCCAGCAGTGAACGGCTTTTGCGGGAGGGGGCCTACGAGCAGTACTTC
CASSERLLREGAYEQYF
>TRBV11-2|-|TRBJ1-1|-
TGTGCCAGCAGCCTAGGGTTGATGGACACTGAAGCTTTCTTT
CASSLGLMDTEAFF
>TRBV30|-|TRBJ2-2|-
TGTGCCTGGAGTGTCCGACTGGACTCCACCGGGGAGCTGTTTTTT
CAWSVRLDSTGELFF
>TRBV5-1|-|TRBJ2-4|once
TGCGCCAGCAGCTTGGCCGGCAGCCTAAGGTACTTC
CASSLAGSLRYF
>TRBV4-2|TRBD2|TRBJ2-3|once
TGTGCCAGCAGCCATAATAGCGGGAGGGCTGGCACAGATACGCAGTATTTT
CASSHNSGRAGTDTQYF
>TRBV6-4|-|TRBJ2-2|-
TGTGCCAGCAGTGTAGACCAGGGGCGTTTCGGCGGGGAGCTGTTTTTT
CASSVDQGRFGGELFF
>TRBV28|TRBD2|TRBJ2-1|-
TGTGCCAGCAGTTCGCCTAGCGGGAGGGCCCTAAATGAGCAGTTCTTC
CASSSPSGRALNEQFF
>TRBV6-2/TRBV6-3|TRBD2|TRBJ2-1|few
TGTGCCAGCAGTTACGACGTCGGGACTAGCGGGGAGGCGGTGGATGAGCAGTTCTTC
CASSYDVGTSGEAVDEQFF
>TRBV28|TRBD2|TRBJ2-7|-
TGTGCCAGCAGGCAGACTAGCGGAGCAGCCTACGAGCAGTACTTC
CASRQTSGAAYEQYF
>TRBV27|-|TRBJ2-1|-
TGTGCCAGCAGTTCAGGGGACGGCTCCTACAATGAGCAGTTCTTC
CASSSGDGSYNEQFF
>TRBV3-1/TRBV3-2|TRBD1|TRBJ1-1|-
TGTGCCAGCAGCAATACAGGGGGGACTGAAGCTTTCTTT
CASSNTGGTEAFF